What follows are 20 T cell receptor beta chains derived from one specimen sequenced in a study of spatial heterogeneity in lung cancer. Whole-study findings and limits: The number of expanded tumor alpha and beta chains correlated with mutation number.

Indicated time point: sample taken at primary tumor resection. TCRdb recomputed calls from the 5' RACE reads with MiXCR, one row per CDR3 protein. The data show some 16,000 distinct CDR3 sequences, approximately 7% seen once. These TCRs' antigens remain unknown. Material: lung tumor tissue, obtained at surgery. Receptors were obtained from a female donor with early-stage non-small cell lung cancer.

This clonotype was recorded at least ten times. This chain links TRBV12-3 or TRBV12-4 with TRBJ2-7, with D possibly TRBD1 on 5 matching bases. The CDR3 sequence is 15 residues long. V lost 1 base and J 5 bases, leaving 15 bases between the germline ends. The chain's CDR3 is CASSLEAQVPDEQYF. In nucleotides, the CDR3 is TGTGCCAGCAGTTTAGAGGCACAGGTGCCGGACGAGCAGTACTTC.

The V and J genes are TRBV2 and TRBJ2-3; D ambiguous. From germline, CDR1 is SNHLY and CDR2 FYNNEI. CDR3 length: 15 amino acids. V lost 0 bases, J lost 6 bases, and 13 bases lay in between. The CDR3 region has the DNA TGTGCCAGCAGTGAAGCGCTTTATAGGAGCGATACGCAGTATTTT. This translates into CASSEALYRSDTQYF.

The genes are TRBV5-1 and TRBJ2-3, with D perhaps matching TRBD1 or TRBD2 (5 bases each). The CDR3 runs 17 residues. The V gene lost 2 bases and the J gene lost 1 base, with 17 bases spanning the gap. In germline, CDR1 is SGHRS, CDR2 YFSETQ. CDR3 sequence: CASSFRGTRLRTDTQYF. DNA of the CDR3: TGCGCCAGCAGCTTCCGAGGGACCCGATTACGCACAGATACGCAGTATTTT.

The rearrangement uses TRBV7-9 and TRBJ1-6; 7 bases are shared with TRBD1. Germline trimming cut 2 bases from V and 9 bases from J; bases unmatched to any gene: 7. This CDR3 has 15 residues. Germline CDR1 reads SEHNR; CDR2 reads FQNEAQ (reference sequence). The CDR3 reads CASSLLGQAASPLHF. For the CDR3, the DNA is TGTGCCAGCAGCTTATTAGGACAGGCGGCTTCACCCCTCCACTTT. The full variable domain, in which reference TRBV7-9 and TRBJ1-6 provide the parts outside the CDR3, is DTGVSQNPRHKITKRGQNVTFRCDPISEHNRLYWYRQTLGQGPEFLTYFQNEAQLEKSRLLSDRFSAERPKGSFSTLEIQRTEQGDSAMYLCASSLLGQAASPLHFGNGTRLTVT.

A few counts support this clonotype. The chain combines TRBV4-1 with TRBJ1-2, with D hard to call. CDR3 length: 12 amino acids. Germline-derived CDR1 and CDR2 are MGHRA and YSYEKL. V shed 4 bases and J shed 8 bases, with 11 bases lying between them. The CDR3: CASSLEGRGYTF. In DNA form, the CDR3 reads TGCGCCAGCAGCCTAGAAGGGCGCGGCTACACCTTC.

In this sample, this clonotype turned up many times. The chain has TRBV20-1 and TRBJ2-2; D is possibly TRBD2 (7 bases). Trimming took off 2 bases at V and 4 bases at J, with 11 bases between the two ends. Germline assignment: CDR1 DFQATT and CDR2 SNEGSKA (reference sequence). The CDR3 sequence is 14 residues long. CDR3: CSARRGGLTGELFF. CDR3 sequence (DNA): TGCAGTGCTAGAAGGGGGGGCCTCACCGGGGAGCTGTTTTTT.

This clonotype was counted many times. The chain has TRBV18 and TRBJ1-1; D not certain. The germline V gene has CDR1 KGHSH and CDR2 LQKENI. V lost 0 bases and J 2 bases, leaving 10 bases between the germline ends. CDR3 length: 15 residues. CDR3 amino acids: CASSPPKGPNTEAFF. For the CDR3, the DNA is TGTGCCAGCTCACCACCGAAGGGTCCTAACACTGAAGCTTTCTTT.

This clonotype was counted many times. The chain carries TRBV5-1 and TRBJ2-2; D is undetermined. The length of the CDR3 is 13 residues. Trimming took off 1 base at V and 2 bases at J, with 3 bases between the two ends. CDR1 is SGHRS and CDR2 is YFSETQ in the germline V gene. Here the CDR3 DNA reads TGCGCCAGCAGCTTGTACAACACCGGGGAGCTGTTTTTT. Translation: CASSLYNTGELFF.

This clonotype was observed at least ten times. The chain combines TRBV25-1 with TRBJ2-2, with a tentative D call TRBD2 (5 bases). CDR1 and CDR2 (germline): MGHDK, SYGVNS. The V and J ends lost 6 bases and 0 bases respectively, with 14 bases between them. The CDR3 has 16 amino acids. Here the CDR3 reads CASRGSRTANTGELFF. For the CDR3, the DNA is TGTGCCAGCAGGGGGTCCAGGACTGCGAACACCGGGGAGCTGTTTTTT.

This chain links TRBV6-2 or TRBV6-3 with TRBJ2-1, with D possibly TRBD2 on 5 matching bases. V shed 10 bases and J shed 6 bases, with 16 bases lying between them. This CDR3 has 13 amino acids. Germline V gene data show CDR1 as MNHEY and CDR2 as SVGEGT. The CDR3 sequence is CAISGIFINEQFF. CDR3 DNA sequence: TGTGCCATCTCCGGGATCTTCATCAATGAGCAGTTCTTC.

This clonotype was counted ten times or more. At one end the junction does not follow the germline gene, possibly because of a read error. This chain uses TRBV2 with TRBJ2-7; D not resolved. Germline V gene sequence: CDR1 SNHLY, CDR2 FYNNEI. This CDR3 spans 13 amino acids. The CDR3 reads CASSSLLTGPVHF. The CDR3 DNA follows: TGTGCCAGCAGTTCTCTCCTTACCGGGCCAGTTCACTTC.

This clonotype was observed at least ten times. The chain recombines TRBV4-2 with TRBJ2-2, with D perhaps matching TRBD1 (5 bases). CDR3 length equals 15 residues. CDR1 and CDR2 (germline): LGHNA, YNFKEQ. Trimming took 0 bases from V and 7 from J, leaving 12 bases between them. The DNA of the CDR3 is TGTGCCAGCAGCCAAGATATAGGGGTCATCGGGGAGCTGTTTTTT. This gives the protein CASSQDIGVIGELFF.

This clonotype was detected ten times or more. The CDR3 loop reads CASSPTRLDRGHEQYF. The CDR3 nucleotides read TGTGCCAGCTCACCTACGAGGCTGGACAGGGGACACGAGCAGTACTTC. The chain combines TRBV18 with TRBJ2-7; TRBD1 aligns across 9 bases. V lost 3 bases and J lost 5; bases outside the gene matches: 11. Germline V gene data show CDR1 as KGHSH and CDR2 as LQKENI. This CDR3 region has 16 residues.

This clonotype came up many times. V gene TRBV20-1 combines with J gene TRBJ2-5; no clear D. Between the trimmed V and J ends, which lost 0 bases and 2 bases, there was a span of 13 bases. This CDR3 spans 15 amino acids. Germline CDR1 and CDR2: DFQATT and SNEGSKA (reference sequence). Here the CDR3 reads CSARDHPVTQETQYF. CDR3 nucleotides: TGCAGTGCTAGAGATCATCCGGTAACACAAGAGACCCAGTACTTC.

This clonotype was seen ten or more times. The CDR3 sequence: CARERGRTWNTEAFF. The CDR3 region has the DNA TGTGCCAGGGAGCGAGGGCGGACATGGAACACTGAAGCTTTCTTT. The gene calls are TRBV21-1 and TRBJ1-1. TRBV21-1 is a recognized pseudogene. This CDR3 region has 15 residues.

This clonotype was counted ten times or more. This rearrangement joins TRBV6-6 to TRBJ1-4, with TRBD1 matching 8 bases. V lost 5 bases to trimming and J lost 3 bases; unmatched junction nucleotides: 2. The CDR3 has 14 amino acids. Germline-derived CDR1 and CDR2 are MNHNY and SVGAGI (reference sequence). CDR3 nucleotide sequence: TGTGCCAGCAGTGACAGGGGCGCTAATGAAAAACTGTTTTTT. As protein: CASSDRGANEKLFF.

This clonotype was seen a few times. The chain couples TRBV3-1 to TRBJ2-7; D is possibly TRBD1 or TRBD2 (5 bases each). Germline lookup yields CDR1 LGHDT and CDR2 YNNKEL (reference sequence). CDR3 length equals 14 residues. V lost 3 bases and J lost 0, with 9 bases in between. The CDR3 here is CASSQPGTSYEQYF. Here the CDR3 DNA reads TGTGCCAGCAGCCAGCCCGGGACCTCCTACGAGCAGTACTTC.

This clonotype was seen ten or more times. The gene calls are TRBV12-3 or TRBV12-4 and TRBJ2-7; 8 bases match TRBD1. J was trimmed by 6 bases and V by 2 bases; bases with no gene match: 6. The CDR3 spans 14 residues. CDR3 DNA: TGTGCCAGCAGTTTACAGGACAGGGTGGGCGAGCAGTACTTC. It yields the protein CASSLQDRVGEQYF.

Judged by abundance, this clonotype is medium-sized. This chain joins TRBV5-1 and TRBJ2-3; 8 bases are shared with TRBD2. Trimming cost V 4 bases and J 1 base; bases outside gene matches: 11. The CDR3 length is 17 residues. Germline CDR1 is SGHRS and CDR2 is YFSETQ. The CDR3 DNA reads TGCGCCAGCAGCCTCGGGAGGGGGTCAGCCGGCACAGATACGCAGTATTTT. Its translation: CASSLGRGSAGTDTQYF.

This clonotype was counted at least ten times. The chain couples TRBV5-1 to TRBJ1-6; D gene uncertain. This CDR3 has 15 amino acids. Trimming took off 4 bases at V and 6 bases at J, with 14 bases between the two ends. CDR1 and CDR2 from the germline V gene are SGHRS and YFSETQ. CDR3 in amino acids: CASSPDGRSNSPLHF. CDR3 DNA sequence: TGCGCCAGCAGCCCGGACGGCAGAAGTAATTCACCCCTCCACTTT.